Included here is one TCR beta chain sequence, with context. These data originate in a study of T cell repertoires in cytomegalovirus infection. TCRdb analysed the reads with MiXCR anew, one entry per CDR3 protein. The sample records hundreds of thousands of distinct CDR3 sequences, less than 40% being singletons. V was shortened by 3 bases and J by 3 bases, with 18 bases between the two germline ends. The CDR3 covers 16 residues. Germline-derived CDR1 and CDR2 are MDHEN and SYDVKM. This chain joins TRBV28 and TRBJ2-7; no firm D call. Sequenced input: PBMCs. This TCR was recovered from a human donor in good health (CMV status not recorded). Some clones in this sample may be carry-over from other donors' samples. The CDR3 DNA reads TGTGCCAGCAGTTTGGCCCGGTCTAAACCTTACTACGAGCAGTACTTC. Translation: CASSLARSKPYYEQYF.